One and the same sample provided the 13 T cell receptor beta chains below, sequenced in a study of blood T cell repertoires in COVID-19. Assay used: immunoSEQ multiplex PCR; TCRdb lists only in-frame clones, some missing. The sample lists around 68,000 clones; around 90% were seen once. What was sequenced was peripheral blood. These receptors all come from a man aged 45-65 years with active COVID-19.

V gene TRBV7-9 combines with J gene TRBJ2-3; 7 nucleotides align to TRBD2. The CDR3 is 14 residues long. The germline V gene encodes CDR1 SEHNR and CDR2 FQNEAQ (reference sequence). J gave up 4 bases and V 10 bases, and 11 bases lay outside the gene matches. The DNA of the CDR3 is TGTGCCACCGCCTGGGCGGGAGCGTCAGATACGCAGTATTTT. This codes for CATAWAGASDTQYF.

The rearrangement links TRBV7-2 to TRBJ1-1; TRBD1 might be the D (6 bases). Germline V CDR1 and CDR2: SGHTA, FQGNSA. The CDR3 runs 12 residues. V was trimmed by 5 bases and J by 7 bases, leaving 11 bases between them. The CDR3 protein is CASSPRTDEAFF. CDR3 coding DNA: TGTGCCAGCAGCCCAAGGACAGATGAAGCTTTCTTT.

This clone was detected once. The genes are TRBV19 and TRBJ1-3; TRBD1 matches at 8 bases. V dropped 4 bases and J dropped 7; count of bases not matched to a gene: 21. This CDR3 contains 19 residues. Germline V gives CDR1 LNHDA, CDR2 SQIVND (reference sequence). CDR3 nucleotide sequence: TGTGCCAGTAGTACTGACTTCGGACAGGGCTCGAATCTGTTCAACACCATATATTTT. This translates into CASSTDFGQGSNLFNTIYF.

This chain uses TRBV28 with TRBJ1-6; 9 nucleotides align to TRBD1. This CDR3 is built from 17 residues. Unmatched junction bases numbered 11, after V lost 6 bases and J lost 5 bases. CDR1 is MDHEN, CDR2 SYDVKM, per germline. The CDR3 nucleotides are TGTGCCAGCAGCCCACCTAGGACAGGGGCCCATAATTCACCCCTCCACTTT. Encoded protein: CASSPPRTGAHNSPLHF.

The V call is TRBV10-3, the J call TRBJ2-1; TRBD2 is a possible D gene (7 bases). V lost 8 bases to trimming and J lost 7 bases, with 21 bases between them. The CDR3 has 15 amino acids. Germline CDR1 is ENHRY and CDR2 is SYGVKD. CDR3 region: CAIAGYEGGRNEQFF. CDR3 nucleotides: TGTGCCATCGCAGGGTACGAGGGGGGGAGGAATGAGCAGTTCTTC.

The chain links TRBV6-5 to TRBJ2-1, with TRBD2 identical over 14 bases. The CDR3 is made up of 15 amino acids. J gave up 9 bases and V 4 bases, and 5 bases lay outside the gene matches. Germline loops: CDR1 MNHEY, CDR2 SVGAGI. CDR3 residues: CASSSGTSGRIEQFF. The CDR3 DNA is TGTGCCAGCAGTTCGGGGACTAGCGGGAGAATTGAGCAGTTCTTC.

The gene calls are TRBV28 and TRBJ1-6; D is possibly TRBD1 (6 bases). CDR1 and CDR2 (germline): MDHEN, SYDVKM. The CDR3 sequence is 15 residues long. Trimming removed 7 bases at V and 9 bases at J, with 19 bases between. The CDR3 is CASTTTGGGSSPLHF. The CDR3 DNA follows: TGTGCCAGCACCACGACCGGGGGGGGCAGTTCACCCCTCCACTTT.

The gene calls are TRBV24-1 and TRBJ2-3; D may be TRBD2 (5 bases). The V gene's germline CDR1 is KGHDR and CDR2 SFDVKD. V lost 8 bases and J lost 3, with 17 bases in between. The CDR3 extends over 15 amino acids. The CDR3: CATKSRSRGTDTQYF. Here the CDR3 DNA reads TGTGCCACCAAAAGTCGGTCCCGGGGTACAGATACGCAGTATTTT.

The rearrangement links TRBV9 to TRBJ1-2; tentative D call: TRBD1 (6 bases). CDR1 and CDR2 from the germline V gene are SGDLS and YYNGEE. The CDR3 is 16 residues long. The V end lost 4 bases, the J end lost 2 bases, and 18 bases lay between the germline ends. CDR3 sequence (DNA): TGTGCCAGCAGCCCTCTGGGGGCAGGGAGCAACTATGGCTACACCTTC. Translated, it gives CASSPLGAGSNYGYTF.

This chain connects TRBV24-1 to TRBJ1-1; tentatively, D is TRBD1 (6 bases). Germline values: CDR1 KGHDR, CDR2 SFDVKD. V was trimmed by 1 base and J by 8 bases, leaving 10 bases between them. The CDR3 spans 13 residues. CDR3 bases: TGTGCCACCAGTGATTTCTCCGGGACAGAAGCTTTCTTT. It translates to CATSDFSGTEAFF.

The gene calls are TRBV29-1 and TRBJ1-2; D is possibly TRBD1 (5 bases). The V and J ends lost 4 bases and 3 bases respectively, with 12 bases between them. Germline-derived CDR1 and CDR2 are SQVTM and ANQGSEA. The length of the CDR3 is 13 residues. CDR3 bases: TGCAGCGTTGGAGGATTACAGGACTATGGCTACACCTTC. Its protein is CSVGGLQDYGYTF.

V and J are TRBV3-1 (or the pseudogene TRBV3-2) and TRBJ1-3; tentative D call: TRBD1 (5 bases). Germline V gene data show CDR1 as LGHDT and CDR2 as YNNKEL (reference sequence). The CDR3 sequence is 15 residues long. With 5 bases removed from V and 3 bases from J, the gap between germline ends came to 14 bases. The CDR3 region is CASSVVPRGGNTIYF. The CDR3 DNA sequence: TGTGCCAGCAGCGTAGTGCCTAGGGGTGGAAACACCATATATTTT.

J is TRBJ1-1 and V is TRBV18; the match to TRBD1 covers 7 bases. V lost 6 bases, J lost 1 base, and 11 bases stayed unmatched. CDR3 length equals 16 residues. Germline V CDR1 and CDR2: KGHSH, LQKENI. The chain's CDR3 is CASSHSERTGNTEAFF. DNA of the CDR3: TGTGCCAGCTCTCATTCGGAGAGGACAGGGAACACTGAAGCTTTCTTT.